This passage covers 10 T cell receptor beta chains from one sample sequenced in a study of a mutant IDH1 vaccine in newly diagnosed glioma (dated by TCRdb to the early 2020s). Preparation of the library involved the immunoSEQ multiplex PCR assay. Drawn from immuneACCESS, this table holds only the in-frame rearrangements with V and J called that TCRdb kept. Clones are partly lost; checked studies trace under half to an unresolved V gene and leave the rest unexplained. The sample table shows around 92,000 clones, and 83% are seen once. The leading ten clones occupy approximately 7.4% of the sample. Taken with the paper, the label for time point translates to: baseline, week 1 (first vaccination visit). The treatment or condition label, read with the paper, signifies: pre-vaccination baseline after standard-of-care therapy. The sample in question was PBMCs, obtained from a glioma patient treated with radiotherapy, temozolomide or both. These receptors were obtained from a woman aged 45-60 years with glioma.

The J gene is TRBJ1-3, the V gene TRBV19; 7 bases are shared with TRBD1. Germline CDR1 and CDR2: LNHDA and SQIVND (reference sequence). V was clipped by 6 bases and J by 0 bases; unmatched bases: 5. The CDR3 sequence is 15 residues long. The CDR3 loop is CASRDRPFSGNTIYF. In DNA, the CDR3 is TGTGCCAGTAGGGACAGGCCCTTCTCTGGAAACACCATATATTTT.

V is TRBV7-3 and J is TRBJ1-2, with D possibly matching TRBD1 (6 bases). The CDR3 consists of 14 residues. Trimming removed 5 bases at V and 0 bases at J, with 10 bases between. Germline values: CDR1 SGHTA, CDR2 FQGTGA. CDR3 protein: CASSEGQTNYGYTF. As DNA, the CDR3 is TGTGCCAGCAGCGAAGGACAGACTAACTATGGCTACACCTTC.

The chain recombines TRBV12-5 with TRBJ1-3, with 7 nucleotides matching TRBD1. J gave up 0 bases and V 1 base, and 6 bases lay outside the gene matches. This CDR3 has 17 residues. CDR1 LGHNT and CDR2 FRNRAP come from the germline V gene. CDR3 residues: CASGLGRQGLSGNTIYF. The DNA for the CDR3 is TGTGCTAGTGGTTTGGGAAGACAGGGTCTCTCTGGAAACACCATATATTTT. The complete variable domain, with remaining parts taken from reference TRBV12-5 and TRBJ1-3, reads DARVTQTPRHKVTEMGQEVTMRCQPILGHNTVFWYRQTMMQGLELLAYFRNRAPLDDSGMPKDRFSAEMPDATLATLKIQPSEPRDSAVYFCASGLGRQGLSGNTIYFGEGSWLTVV.

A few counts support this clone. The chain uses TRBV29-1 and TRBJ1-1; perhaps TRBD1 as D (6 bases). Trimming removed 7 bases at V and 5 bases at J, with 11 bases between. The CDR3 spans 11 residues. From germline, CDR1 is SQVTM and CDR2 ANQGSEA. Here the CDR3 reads CSAIRGTEAFF. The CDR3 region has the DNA TGCAGCGCTATCAGGGGTACTGAAGCTTTCTTT.

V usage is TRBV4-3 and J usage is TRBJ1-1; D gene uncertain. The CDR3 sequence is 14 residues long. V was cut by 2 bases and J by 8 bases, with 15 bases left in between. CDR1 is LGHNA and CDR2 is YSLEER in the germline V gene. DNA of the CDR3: TGCGCCAGCAGCCAAAGCCAGGCGACTGCCGAAGCTTTCTTT. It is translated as CASSQSQATAEAFF.

DNA of the CDR3: TGCGCCAGCAGCTTGGACCGCCGGGAGTACTTC. It codes for CASSLDRREYF. The chain uses TRBV5-1 and TRBJ2-7, with D unresolved. V shed 0 bases and J shed 11 bases, with 9 bases lying between them. This CDR3 is built from 11 residues. Per germline, CDR1 SGHRS and CDR2 YFSETQ.

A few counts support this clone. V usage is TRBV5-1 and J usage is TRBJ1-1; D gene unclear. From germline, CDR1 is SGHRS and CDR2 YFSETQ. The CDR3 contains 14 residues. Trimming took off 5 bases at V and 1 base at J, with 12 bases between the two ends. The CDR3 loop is CASRTDAQNTEAFF. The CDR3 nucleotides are TGCGCCAGCAGAACGGATGCACAGAACACTGAAGCTTTCTTT.

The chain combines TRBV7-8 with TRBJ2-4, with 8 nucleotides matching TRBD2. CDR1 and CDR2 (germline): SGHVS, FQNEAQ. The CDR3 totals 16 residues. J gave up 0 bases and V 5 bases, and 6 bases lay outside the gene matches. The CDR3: CASSPGGPIAKNIQYF. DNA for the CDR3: TGTGCCAGCAGCCCGGGGGGGCCAATAGCCAAAAACATTCAGTACTTC. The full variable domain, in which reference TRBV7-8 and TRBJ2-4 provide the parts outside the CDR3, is GAGVSQSPRYKVAKRGQDVALRCDPISGHVSLFWYQQALGQGPEFLTYFQNEAQLDKSGLPSDRFFAERPEGSVSTLKIQRTQQEDSAVYLCASSPGGPIAKNIQYFGAGTRLSVL.

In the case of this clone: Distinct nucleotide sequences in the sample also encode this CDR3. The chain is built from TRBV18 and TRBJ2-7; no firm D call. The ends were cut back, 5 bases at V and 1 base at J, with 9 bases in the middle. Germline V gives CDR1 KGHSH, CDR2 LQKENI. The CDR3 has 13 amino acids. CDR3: CASSRTDSYEQYF. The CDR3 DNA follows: TGTGCCAGCTCAAGGACGGATTCCTACGAGCAGTACTTC.

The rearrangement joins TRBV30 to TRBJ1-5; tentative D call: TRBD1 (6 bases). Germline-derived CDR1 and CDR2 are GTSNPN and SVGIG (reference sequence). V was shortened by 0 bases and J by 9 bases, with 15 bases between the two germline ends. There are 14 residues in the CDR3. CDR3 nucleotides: TGTGCCTGGAGTGTAGGGGGGTTACTTCGGCCCCAGCATTTT. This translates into CAWSVGGLLRPQHF.